This T cell receptor (beta chain) came from a study of vaccination and CD4 T cells after COVID-19. Study overall: As their vaccination, participants received two doses of either BNT162b2 or mRNA-1273 vaccine.

This clonotype was found a few times. Its specificity is unknown. Sequenced with the Oncomine TCR Beta short-read assay was DNA taken from cultured CD4+ T cells. Cultures of CD4+ T cells served as the source for extracting genomic DNA. TCRdb called the PCR reads again in MiXCR, with one record for every CDR3 protein. The sample carries about 3,500 distinct CDR3 sequences, under 20% recorded once. Treatment here: roughly 10-day PBMC culture with coronavirus spike peptide pools or control peptides (ViraFEST assay). General study findings and limits: A median roughly 86% of convalescent patients' SARS-CoV-2-reactive clones emerged only after vaccination.

This CDR3 is built from 13 residues. Trimming shortened V by 4 bases and J by 5 bases, and 11 bases separated the two germline ends. The specimen sequenced was CD4+ T cells from blood, cultured in vitro. The gene calls are TRBV12-3 or TRBV12-4 and TRBJ1-1; D is perhaps TRBD1 (5 bases). This clonotype originated in a human donor who had recovered from COVID-19. CDR3 DNA sequence: TGTGCCAGCAGTTCGCGGGGGGAAACTGAAGCTTTCTTT. Amino acid sequence: CASSSRGETEAFF.